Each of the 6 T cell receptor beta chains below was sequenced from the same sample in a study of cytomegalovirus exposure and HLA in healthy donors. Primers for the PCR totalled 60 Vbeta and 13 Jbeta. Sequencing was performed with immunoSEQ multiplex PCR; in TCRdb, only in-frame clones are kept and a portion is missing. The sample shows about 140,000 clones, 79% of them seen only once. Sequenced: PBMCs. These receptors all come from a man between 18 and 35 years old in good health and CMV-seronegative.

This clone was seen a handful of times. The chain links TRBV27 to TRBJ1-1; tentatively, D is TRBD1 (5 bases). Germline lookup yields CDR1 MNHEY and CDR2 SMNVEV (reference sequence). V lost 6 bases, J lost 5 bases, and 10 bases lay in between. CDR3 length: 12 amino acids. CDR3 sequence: CASRSGETEAFF. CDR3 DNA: TGTGCCAGCAGGTCGGGGGAGACTGAAGCTTTCTTT.

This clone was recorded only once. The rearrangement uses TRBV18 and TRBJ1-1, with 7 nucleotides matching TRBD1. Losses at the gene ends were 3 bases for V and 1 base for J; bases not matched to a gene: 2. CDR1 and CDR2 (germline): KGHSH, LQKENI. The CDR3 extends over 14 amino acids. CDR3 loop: CASSPTGQNTEAFF. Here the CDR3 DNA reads TGTGCCAGCTCACCGACAGGGCAGAACACTGAAGCTTTCTTT.

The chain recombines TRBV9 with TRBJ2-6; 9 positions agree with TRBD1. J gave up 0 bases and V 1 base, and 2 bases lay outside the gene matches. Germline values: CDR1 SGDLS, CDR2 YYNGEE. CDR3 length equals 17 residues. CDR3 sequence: CASSVTGGPSGANVLTF. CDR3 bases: TGTGCCAGCAGCGTAACAGGGGGCCCCTCTGGGGCCAACGTCCTGACTTTC.

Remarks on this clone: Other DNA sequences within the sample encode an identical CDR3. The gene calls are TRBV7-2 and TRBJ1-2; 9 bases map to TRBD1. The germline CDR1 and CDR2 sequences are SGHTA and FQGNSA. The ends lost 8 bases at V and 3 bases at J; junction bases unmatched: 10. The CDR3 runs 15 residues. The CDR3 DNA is TGTGCCAGCGCTCCGGGACAGGGAGGGTACTATGGCTACACCTTC. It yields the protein CASAPGQGGYYGYTF. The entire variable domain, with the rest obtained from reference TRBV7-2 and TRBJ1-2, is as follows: GAGVSQSPSNKVTEKGKDVELRCDPISGHTALYWYRQSLGQGLEFLIYFQGNSAPDKSGLPSDRFSAERTGGSVSTLTIQRTQQEDSAVYLCASAPGQGGYYGYTFGSGTRLTVV.

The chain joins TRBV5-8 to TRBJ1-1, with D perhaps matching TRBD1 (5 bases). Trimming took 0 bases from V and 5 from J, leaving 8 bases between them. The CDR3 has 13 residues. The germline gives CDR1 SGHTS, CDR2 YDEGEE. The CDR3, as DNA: TGTGCCAGCAGCTTGGCCGGGACTACTGAAGCTTTCTTT. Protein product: CASSLAGTTEAFF.

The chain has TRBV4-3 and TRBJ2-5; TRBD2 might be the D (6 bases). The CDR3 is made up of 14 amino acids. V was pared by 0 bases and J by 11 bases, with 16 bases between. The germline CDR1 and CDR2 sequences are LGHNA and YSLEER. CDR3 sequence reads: CASSQEGGFGEQYF. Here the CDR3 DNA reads TGCGCCAGCAGCCAAGAAGGAGGGTTTGGTGAGCAGTACTTC.